The 4 T cell receptor beta chains given below trace back to one sample, sequenced in a study of identifying expanded T cells in peripheral blood. TCRdb keeps only in-frame clones here, not all; method: immunoSEQ multiplex PCR. The sample contains about 82,000 clones, 80% to 90% of which appear only once. Sequencing input: blood. These receptors originate from a person between 18 and 75 years old in good health.

The chain joins TRBV15 to TRBJ2-1, with TRBD2 identical over 11 bases. CDR3 length: 16 amino acids. Germline assignment: CDR1 LNHNV and CDR2 YYDKDF (reference sequence). Unmatched junction bases numbered 9, after V lost 7 bases and J lost 4 bases. The CDR3 nucleotides read TGTGCCACCAAAGCTTCGGGACTAGCGGAATACAATGAGCAGTTCTTC. Amino acid sequence: CATKASGLAEYNEQFF.

The chain links TRBV30 to TRBJ1-1, with D perhaps matching TRBD1 (6 bases). This CDR3 has 17 amino acids. The germline CDR1 and CDR2 sequences are GTSNPN and SVGIG (reference sequence). V dropped 3 bases and J dropped 1 base, with 21 bases sitting between them. The chain's CDR3 is CAWRIRRLQGGNTEAFF. The DNA of the CDR3 is TGTGCCTGGAGAATCAGGCGCTTACAGGGAGGGAACACTGAAGCTTTCTTT.

The chain combines TRBV9 with TRBJ2-3; 11 nucleotides match TRBD1. V trimming: 4 bases; J trimming: 1 base; junction bases outside the gene matches: 8. CDR1 is SGDLS, CDR2 YYNGEE, per germline. CDR3 length: 17 amino acids. CDR3: CASSQGQGAAGTDTQYF. The CDR3 DNA sequence: TGTGCCAGCAGCCAAGGACAGGGGGCGGCGGGCACAGATACGCAGTATTTT.

This clone was seen only a few times. This chain uses TRBV7-9 with TRBJ1-2; D not certain. This CDR3 spans 14 amino acids. V was pared by 5 bases and J by 0 bases, with 10 bases between. Germline values: CDR1 SEHNR, CDR2 FQNEAQ (reference sequence). The CDR3 coding sequence is TGTGCCAGCAGCCTGGGAAGAGCTAACTATGGCTACACCTTC. It codes for CASSLGRANYGYTF. Looking up the rest from reference TRBV7-9 and TRBJ1-2 gives the full variable domain: DTGVSQNPRHKITKRGQNVTFRCDPISEHNRLYWYRQTLGQGPEFLTYFQNEAQLEKSRLLSDRFSAERPKGSFSTLEIQRTEQGDSAMYLCASSLGRANYGYTFGSGTRLTVV.